What follows describes a single T cell receptor (beta chain). What it binds is unknown. The PCR employed 60 Vbeta primers together with 13 Jbeta primers. The protocol was immunoSEQ multiplex PCR, while the TCRdb copy is restricted to in-frame clones and leaves out a portion. The sample has about 190,000 clones, roughly four fifths seen once. This specimen comes from a study of cytomegalovirus exposure and HLA in healthy donors. Study details: Among the 350 to 500 donors who were genotyped, approximately 76% fell in the genetic ancestry cluster that is associated with self-reported Caucasian donors.

Trimming cost V 5 bases and J 7 bases, with 12 bases left between them. This CDR3 region has 13 residues. CDR1 and CDR2 (germline): WNHNN, SYGVQD (reference sequence). General study results and limits: In a later analysis, donors in an Asian-associated ancestry cluster reportedly had fewer N-insertions in productive TCRs than the cohort mean. Among TCR sequences, most were rare, though some public TCRs appeared in many donors. Reports credit the classifier with highly specific, highly sensitive diagnosis of cytomegalovirus status.

The chain couples TRBV10-1 to TRBJ2-1; D possibly corresponds to TRBD2 (6 bases). This TCR came from a man aged 18 to 30 in good health and CMV-seronegative. Material for sequencing was PBMCs. The CDR3 DNA follows: TGCGCCAGCAGTTGGGCCGGGAGAAATGAGCAGTTCTTC. It is translated as CASSWAGRNEQFF.